This paragraph covers one T cell receptor beta chain sequence. Generated by immunoSEQ multiplex PCR, the TCRdb table keeps only in-frame clones and is missing some. The table records around 190,000 clones, around four fifths of them present only once. This CDR3 is built from 14 residues. Germline CDR1 MDHEN, CDR2 SYDVKM. With 2 bases removed from V and 6 bases from J, the gap between germline ends came to 13 bases. The sample originates from a study of blood T cell repertoires in COVID-19. This TCR came from a woman between 70 and 85 years old with COVID-19, enrolled during active disease. The genes are TRBV28 and TRBJ1-2; tentative D call: TRBD1 (5 bases). The sample consisted of peripheral blood. This CDR3 is CASSLDGRVNGYTF. CDR3 bases: TGTGCCAGCAGTTTAGACGGCAGGGTTAATGGCTACACCTTC.